This T cell receptor (beta chain) derives from a study of PD-L1 blockade in urothelial cancer. Study summary: Each participant's history included 0 to 3 prior chemotherapy regimens. Study results and limitations: TCR clonality was measured in pretreatment peripheral blood. Clonality below the median predicted better survival.

TCRdb's copy holds only in-frame clones and misses some; the assay was immunoSEQ multiplex PCR. The table records 60,000 to 70,000 clones, about 81% of them present only once. Time point meaning: pretreatment peripheral blood. Turning to this clone: Its matching antigen is unknown.

This specimen was PBMCs, taken around atezolizumab (anti-PD-L1) treatment. The source is a man between 65 and 85 years old with urothelial cancer.

CDR3 amino acids: CASSYKRETWNEQFF. CDR3 coding DNA: TGTGCCAGCAGTTACAAGCGCGAAACTTGGAATGAGCAGTTCTTC. V usage is TRBV6-5 and J usage is TRBJ2-1; no firm D call. The CDR3 covers 15 residues. V was shortened by 2 bases and J by 7 bases, with 15 bases between the two germline ends. Germline V gives CDR1 MNHEY, CDR2 SVGAGI.